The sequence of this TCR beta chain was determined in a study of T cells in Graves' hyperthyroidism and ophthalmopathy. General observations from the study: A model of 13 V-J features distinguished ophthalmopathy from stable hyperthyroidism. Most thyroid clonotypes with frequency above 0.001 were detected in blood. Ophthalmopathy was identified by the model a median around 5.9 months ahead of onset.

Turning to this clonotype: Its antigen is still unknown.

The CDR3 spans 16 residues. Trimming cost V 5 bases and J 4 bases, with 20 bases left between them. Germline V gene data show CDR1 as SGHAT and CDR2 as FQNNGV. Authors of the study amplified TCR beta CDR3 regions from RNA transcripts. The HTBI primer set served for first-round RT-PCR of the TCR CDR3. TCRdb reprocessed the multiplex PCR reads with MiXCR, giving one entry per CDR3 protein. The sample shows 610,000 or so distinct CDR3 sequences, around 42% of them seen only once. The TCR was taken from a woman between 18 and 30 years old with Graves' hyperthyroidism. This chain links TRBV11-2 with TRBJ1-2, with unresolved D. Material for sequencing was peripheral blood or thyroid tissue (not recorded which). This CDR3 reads CASSPKREGLFYGYTF. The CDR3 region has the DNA TGTGCCAGCAGCCCGAAGCGGGAGGGTCTCTTCTATGGCTACACCTTC. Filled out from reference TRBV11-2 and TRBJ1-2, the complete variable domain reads EAGVAQSPRYKIIEKRQSVAFWCNPISGHATLYWYQQILGQGPKLLIQFQNNGVVDDSQLPKDRFSAERLKGVDSTLKIQPAKLEDSAVYLCASSPKREGLFYGYTFGSGTRLTVV.